The rows below give T cell receptor beta chains drawn from one sample of a study of shared clonotypes between healthy human individuals. Using immunoSEQ multiplex PCR, the repertoire was profiled, and TCRdb retains in-frame clones only, with some absent. The sample carries around 1.9 million clones, just over 90% recorded once. Sequencing input: naive CD8+ T cells from PBMCs. The source of these receptors is a young man in good health. Some clones in this sample may be carry-over from other donors' samples. The CDR3 runs from the conserved cysteine through the conserved F or W. A D gene is named only where the DNA matches it firmly. The listing skips clone size in some rows; elsewhere it reads once, few, many or a size class.

V	J	D	size	DNA	CDR3
TRBV27	TRBJ2-7	-	-	TGTGCCAGCAGTTTAACCCCCCGGTCGGAGCAGTACTTC	CASSLTPRSEQYF
TRBV25-1	TRBJ2-1	TRBD1	-	TGTGCCAGCAGTGCGACAGGGTTCAATGAGCAGTTCTTC	CASSATGFNEQFF
TRBV7-6	TRBJ2-6	TRBD2	-	TGTGCCAGCAGCTTAGTTTCGGGAGGGTTTACCGGGGCCAACGTCCTGACTTTC	CASSLVSGGFTGANVLTF
TRBV4-3	TRBJ2-7	TRBD2	-	TGCGCCAGCAGCCAAGATGGGCTAGCGGGAGGATACGAGCAGTACTTC	CASSQDGLAGGYEQYF
TRBV5-8	TRBJ1-2	-	few	TGTGCCAGCAGCCCTTGGGTGGGGGACTATGGCTACACCTTC	CASSPWVGDYGYTF
TRBV6-5	TRBJ2-3	TRBD1	-	TGTGCCAGCAGTTACGACAGGGGAGGCACAGATACGCAGTATTTT	CASSYDRGGTDTQYF
TRBV4-1	TRBJ2-1	-	-	TGCGCCAGCAGCCAAGATCATCTGAAGGATGAGCAGTTCTTC	CASSQDHLKDEQFF
TRBV27	TRBJ1-1	-	once	TGTGCCAGCAGCTCCCTCGCGAGGGGGGTCACTGAAGCTTTCTTT	CASSSLARGVTEAFF
TRBV27	TRBJ2-7	TRBD2	-	TGTGCCAGCAGTGGGCGGGAGTCCTACGAGCAGTACTTC	CASSGRESYEQYF
TRBV6-5	TRBJ2-5	TRBD2	-	TGTGCCAGCAGTTTACTAGCGGGAGAAGAGACCCAGTACTTC	CASSLLAGEETQYF
TRBV2	TRBJ2-7	TRBD2	-	TGTGCCAGCGCCGGGGGTTTTGCGGGAGGGTACTACGAGCAGTACTTC	CASAGGFAGGYYEQYF
TRBV25-1	TRBJ1-3	-	-	TGTGCCAGCAACCAGGGGTACGGAAACACCATATATTTT	CASNQGYGNTIYF
TRBV19	TRBJ2-1	TRBD2	-	TGTGCCACCGTCTCAACTAGCGAACTACGCAATGAGCAGTTCTTC	CATVSTSELRNEQFF
TRBV5-4	TRBJ1-2	TRBD1	-	TGTGCCAGCAGCGCTGACAGGGGGAAAAACTATGGCTACACCTTC	CASSADRGKNYGYTF
TRBV7-9	TRBJ2-1	TRBD2	-	TGTGCCAGCAGCACTCGCCTAGCGGGAGAGGAGAATGAGCAGTTCTTC	CASSTRLAGEENEQFF
TRBV15	TRBJ2-7	-	-	TGTGCCACCAGCAGGATCAGAGACTACGAGCAGTACTTC	CATSRIRDYEQYF
TRBV2	TRBJ1-1	-	-	TGTGCCAGCAGTGCTGGGGCGGGGAACACTGAAGCTTTCTTT	CASSAGAGNTEAFF
TRBV15	TRBJ2-2	-	-	TGTGCCACCAGCAGAGATCATATGGAAATTGACACCGGGGAGCTGTTTTTT	CATSRDHMEIDTGELFF
TRBV27	TRBJ1-2	-	-	TGTGCCAGCAGTTCAGGCCTGAACTATGGCTACACCTTC	CASSSGLNYGYTF
TRBV14	TRBJ2-3	-	-	TGTGCCAGCAGCTTCATTTCTAGCACAGATACGCAGTATTTT	CASSFISSTDTQYF
TRBV30	TRBJ2-7	TRBD1	-	TGTGCCTGGACAGAACCGGGACAGGGTTATAAGCAGTACTTC	CAWTEPGQGYKQYF
TRBV6-1	TRBJ2-3	-	-	TGTGCCAGCAACACCGACCCCCGAGCCCAAGATACGCAGTATTTT	CASNTDPRAQDTQYF
TRBV6-5	TRBJ1-4	TRBD1	-	TGTGCCAGCAGTTACGTCGCCCCGGACAGGGCTGAAAAACTGTTTTTT	CASSYVAPDRAEKLFF
TRBV27	TRBJ2-7	TRBD1	-	TGTGCCAGCAGTATCCTCAGACAGGGCTACGAGCAGTACTTC	CASSILRQGYEQYF
TRBV28	TRBJ1-2	TRBD1	-	TGTGCCAGCAGTACCGGGACAGGGGTTCCTTATGGCTACACCTTC	CASSTGTGVPYGYTF
TRBV9	TRBJ2-7	TRBD2	-	TGTGCCAGCAGCGTAGGGCGTCTAGCGGGAAGCTACGAGCAGTACTTC	CASSVGRLAGSYEQYF
TRBV9	TRBJ2-2	-	-	TGTGCCAGCAGCGTCGAGGGTGGGAAGGGGACCGGGGAGCTGTTTTTT	CASSVEGGKGTGELFF
TRBV2	TRBJ2-7	TRBD1	-	TGTGCCAGCAGAATAGGGGGCAACGAGCAGTACTTC	CASRIGGNEQYF
TRBV28	TRBJ1-1	-	few	TGTGCCAGCAGCTTGGGGAGCACTGAAGCTTTCTTT	CASSLGSTEAFF
TRBV4-3	TRBJ1-3	-	-	TGCGCCAGCAGCCAAGATCATCGAACAGTCGGAAACACCATATATTTT	CASSQDHRTVGNTIYF
TRBV6-1	TRBJ2-7	-	-	TGTGCCAGCAGGCTCCTCGGGGGCGGGTTCTACGAGCAGTACTTC	CASRLLGGGFYEQYF
TRBV2	TRBJ2-3	-	-	TGTGCCACCCCCAGTGAGGGCACAGATACGCAGTATTTT	CATPSEGTDTQYF
TRBV7-6	TRBJ1-1	TRBD1	-	TGTGCCAGCAGCCCGGGACAGACTAACACTGAAGCTTTCTTT	CASSPGQTNTEAFF
TRBV5-1	TRBJ2-7	-	-	TGCGCCAGCAGCTTAACTGGGGTCGCCTACGAGCAGTACTTC	CASSLTGVAYEQYF
TRBV27	TRBJ1-2	TRBD1	-	TGTGCCAGCAGTTTGGCCCCAGGGGGGAACTATGGCTACACCTTC	CASSLAPGGNYGYTF
TRBV25-1	TRBJ2-1	-	-	TGTGCCAGCAGTGATATCCTTGGGACGCAGTTCTTC	CASSDILGTQFF
TRBV28	TRBJ2-7	-	-	TGTGCCAGCAGTCGGACAATCGCCGTCGAGCAGTACTTC	CASSRTIAVEQYF
TRBV9	TRBJ1-2	-	-	TGTGCCAGCAGCGTAGCTTTCGGAAACGGGGGCTACACCTTC	CASSVAFGNGGYTF
TRBV28	TRBJ1-1	-	-	TGTGCCAGCAGCGGGTCAGGGCGAGACACTGAAGCTTTCTTT	CASSGSGRDTEAFF
TRBV7-9	TRBJ1-4	TRBD1	-	TGTGCCAGCAGCCCAGGGACAGTCTCTAATGAAAAACTGTTTTTT	CASSPGTVSNEKLFF
TRBV10-1	TRBJ2-7	TRBD1	-	TGCGCCAGCAGTGAGGGGACAGGGGTAGAGCAGTACTTC	CASSEGTGVEQYF
TRBV4-3	TRBJ2-7	TRBD2	-	TGCGCCAGCAGCCAATTCGTCCTGCGGGAACCTAGCGGGAGGGAGGACGAGCAGTACTTC	CASSQFVLREPSGREDEQYF
TRBV7-9	TRBJ2-3	-	-	TGTGCCAGCAGCTTAGCCGCTAGCGGCACAGATACGCAGTATTTT	CASSLAASGTDTQYF
TRBV28	TRBJ1-2	-	-	TGTGCGACACAAAACTATGGCTACACCTTC	CATQNYGYTF
TRBV10-2	TRBJ2-1	TRBD2	-	TGCGCCAGCAGCGGTATTAGCGGGAGCCTTAATGAGCAGTTCTTC	CASSGISGSLNEQFF
TRBV7-3	TRBJ1-1	TRBD1	-	TGTGCCAGCAGCTCCGACAGGGGGGGTAGCTGGACTGAAGCTTTCTTT	CASSSDRGGSWTEAFF
TRBV19	TRBJ2-7	-	-	TGTGCCAGTAGTATGGACAGTTACGAGCAGTACTTC	CASSMDSYEQYF
TRBV30	TRBJ1-1	-	few	TGTGCCTGGACCCCTCCCCTAGCGGAGTTTGAAGCTTTCTTT	CAWTPPLAEFEAFF
TRBV29-1	TRBJ2-1	-	-	TGCAGCGTTTTAGGGGCCGATGAGCAGTTCTTC	CSVLGADEQFF
TRBV19	TRBJ2-2	TRBD2	-	TGTGCCAGTCGTTCAGTTCCGGGACTAGCGGGAGTTGGGCGGGAGCTGTTTTTT	CASRSVPGLAGVGRELFF
TRBV7-9	TRBJ2-4	-	-	TGTGCCAGCAGCTCTGGGGACCAACTAAACATTCAGTACTTC	CASSSGDQLNIQYF
TRBV15	TRBJ2-7	-	-	TGTGCCACCAGCAGAAGTACGGGAGTGGGGGCCGAGCAGTACTTC	CATSRSTGVGAEQYF
TRBV27	TRBJ1-2	-	-	TGTGCCAGCAGTCGAGACGTCAACTATGGCTACACCTTC	CASSRDVNYGYTF
TRBV5-1	TRBJ1-1	-	-	TGCGCCAGCAGCCTGACAGAGAACACTGAAGCTTTCTTT	CASSLTENTEAFF
TRBV14	TRBJ2-7	-	-	TGTGCCAGCAGCCCTGAAGGGGGATTATACGAGCAGTACTTC	CASSPEGGLYEQYF
TRBV11-2	TRBJ1-2	TRBD1	-	TGTGCCAGCAGCTTAGTCCTGGCAGGGGGCGACTATGGCTACACCTTC	CASSLVLAGGDYGYTF
TRBV7-8	TRBJ1-1	-	-	TGTGCCAGCAGCTTAGCGGGGCCGAACACTGAAGCTTTCTTT	CASSLAGPNTEAFF
TRBV11-2	TRBJ2-7	-	-	TGTGCCAGCAGCTTAGAGCTGGACGAGCAGTACTTC	CASSLELDEQYF